These 2 T cell receptor beta chains share one sample of origin, sequenced in a study of blood T cell repertoires in COVID-19. The table came from immunoSEQ multiplex PCR; TCRdb's copy has only in-frame clones and leaves some out. The table shows some 99,000 clones, with 84% occurring only once. The sequenced material came from peripheral blood. The receptors stem from a woman aged 50 to 60 with acute or convalescent COVID-19.

This clone was seen a handful of times. The chain carries TRBV3-1 (or the pseudogene TRBV3-2) and TRBJ1-3, with 11 bases matching TRBD1. Trimming removed 2 bases from V and 0 bases from J; junction bases left unmatched: 6. The CDR3 spans 18 residues. Germline V gene sequence: CDR1 LGHDT, CDR2 YNNKEL (reference sequence). The DNA for the CDR3 is TGTGCCAGCAGCCAAAGGGGACAGGGGGTTGTCTCTGGAAACACCATATATTTT. Amino acids: CASSQRGQGVVSGNTIYF.

This rearrangement joins TRBV6-5 to TRBJ1-3; 9 bases match TRBD1. There are 15 residues in the CDR3. V was clipped by 7 bases and J by 4 bases; unmatched bases: 8. Germline CDR1 reads MNHEY; CDR2 reads SVGAGI. DNA for the CDR3: TGTGCCAGCACCTCGGACAGGGGCCCCGGAAACACCATATATTTT. Translating it yields CASTSDRGPGNTIYF.